One and the same sample provided the 18 T cell receptor beta chains below, sequenced in a study of blood T cell repertoires in COVID-19. Using immunoSEQ multiplex PCR, the repertoire was profiled, and TCRdb retains in-frame clones only, with some absent. The sample has 100,000 to 150,000 clones, about 77% seen once. The sample consisted of peripheral blood. These TCRs come from a human donor in a cohort sampled during active COVID-19.

In its sample, this clone was seen once. The chain combines TRBV19 with TRBJ2-1; 9 bases line up with TRBD2. The CDR3 is 15 residues long. Germline values: CDR1 LNHDA, CDR2 SQIVND (reference sequence). Trimming at V came to 3 bases and at J to 5 bases, leaving 5 bases not matched to a gene. The CDR3 loop is CASSISSGIHNEQFF. The DNA for the CDR3 is TGTGCCAGTAGTATTTCTAGCGGGATCCACAATGAGCAGTTCTTC.

This chain uses TRBV5-8 with TRBJ2-1; no firm D call. The germline V gene has CDR1 SGHTS and CDR2 YDEGEE. CDR3 length: 14 amino acids. V was cut by 0 bases and J by 0 bases, with 4 bases left in between. The CDR3 DNA follows: TGTGCCAGCAGCTTGGGTAGCTCCTACAATGAGCAGTTCTTC. As protein: CASSLGSSYNEQFF.

This clone was picked up a small number of times. The chain has TRBV7-2 and TRBJ2-1, with D possibly being TRBD2 (5 bases). V was trimmed by 3 bases and J by 6 bases, leaving 6 bases between them. Germline CDR1 SGHTA, CDR2 FQGNSA. This CDR3 region has 12 residues. In DNA, the CDR3 is TGTGCCAGCAGCTTGGACTCCAATGAGCAGTTCTTC. This encodes CASSLDSNEQFF.

Note on this clone: Other nucleotide sequences from this sample produce the same CDR3. The V and J genes are TRBV19 and TRBJ2-7; TRBD1 is a possible D gene (5 bases). This CDR3 is 15 amino acids long. The germline V and J ends were trimmed by 3 bases and 0 bases, with 12 bases remaining between them. Germline CDR1 and CDR2: LNHDA and SQIVND (reference sequence). CDR3 coding DNA: TGTGCCAGTAGTATTGGTCAGGGCAACTCCTACGAGCAGTACTTC. Residues: CASSIGQGNSYEQYF.

The chain employs TRBV30 and TRBJ2-7; 12 bases align to TRBD2. This CDR3 is 13 amino acids long. The V segment lost 5 bases and the J segment 6 bases; nucleotides outside the gene matches: 5. The germline gives CDR1 GTSNPN, CDR2 SVGIG (reference sequence). The CDR3 loop reads CAWSGLAGSEQYF. The CDR3 DNA reads TGTGCCTGGTCTGGACTAGCGGGAAGCGAGCAGTACTTC.

V is TRBV5-1 and J is TRBJ1-4; 8 bases map to TRBD1. Germline V gene lookup returns CDR1 SGHRS and CDR2 YFSETQ. V gave up 1 base and J gave up 5 bases; unmatched junction bases: 13. The CDR3 extends over 18 amino acids. The CDR3 reads CASSLFALGQGQNEKLFF. The CDR3 nucleotides read TGCGCCAGCAGCTTGTTCGCCCTAGGACAGGGACAAAATGAAAAACTGTTTTTT.

The V call is TRBV12-3 or TRBV12-4, the J call TRBJ2-7; D not certain. V was pared by 6 bases and J by 6 bases, with 12 bases between. The CDR3 is 12 residues long. The CDR3, as DNA: TGTGCCAGCAGGGGCGTTTCAGGCGAGCAGTACTTC. Residues: CASRGVSGEQYF.

This chain uses TRBV30 with TRBJ1-2; 9 bases fit TRBD1. Losses at the gene ends were 1 base for V and 8 bases for J; bases not matched to a gene: 5. Germline CDR1 and CDR2: GTSNPN and SVGIG (reference sequence). This CDR3 spans 13 amino acids. The CDR3 DNA sequence: TGTGCCTGGAGTGCGGGACAGGGATTAGGCTACACCTTC. It codes for CAWSAGQGLGYTF.

Written as DNA, the CDR3 is TGTGCCAGCAAGGGCAGGGGTTACGAGCAGTACTTC. Translating gives CASKGRGYEQYF. This chain uses TRBV11-2 with TRBJ2-7, with D possibly being TRBD1 (6 bases). This CDR3 is 12 amino acids long. Trimming cost V 7 bases and J 4 bases, with 11 bases left between them. Germline V gene data show CDR1 as SGHAT and CDR2 as FQNNGV.

The chain uses TRBV4-2 and TRBJ1-1; weak D call: TRBD1 (5 bases). CDR3 length: 14 residues. CDR1 is LGHNA and CDR2 is YNFKEQ in the germline V gene. Trimming removed 3 bases from V and 0 bases from J, with 8 bases in between. The DNA for the CDR3 is TGTGCCAGCAGCCAGAAGACAGTGAACACTGAAGCTTTCTTT. Translation: CASSQKTVNTEAFF.

The chain joins TRBV25-1 to TRBJ1-6; 7 positions agree with TRBD1. Germline assignment: CDR1 MGHDK and CDR2 SYGVNS. The V segment lost 5 bases and the J segment 6 bases; nucleotides outside the gene matches: 4. The length of the CDR3 is 14 residues. CDR3 sequence: CASSYRGSNSPLHF. The CDR3 nucleotides are TGTGCCAGCAGTTACAGGGGCTCTAATTCACCCCTCCACTTT.

The V and J genes are TRBV10-3 and TRBJ2-3; 8 bases line up with TRBD2. Per germline, CDR1 ENHRY and CDR2 SYGVKD. This CDR3 has 13 residues. Trimming at V came to 7 bases and at J to 5 bases, leaving 5 bases not matched to a gene. In nucleotides, the CDR3 is TGTGCCATCATGCGGGGGGCACAAGATACGCAGTATTTT. Protein: CAIMRGAQDTQYF.

V and J are TRBV5-1 and TRBJ2-3, with TRBD1 identical over 9 bases. The CDR3 is 16 amino acids. The V gene end was trimmed by 0 bases and the J gene end by 6 bases; junction bases not matched to a gene: 8. Per the germline V gene, CDR1 is SGHRS and CDR2 is YFSETQ. CDR3 sequence reads: CASSLAGTGLWDTQYF. CDR3 bases: TGCGCCAGCAGCTTGGCCGGGACAGGGCTTTGGGATACGCAGTATTTT.

The V and J genes are TRBV19 and TRBJ2-1; 15 nucleotides match TRBD2. Trimming took 6 bases from V and 9 from J; bases not matched to a gene: 9. The germline gives CDR1 LNHDA, CDR2 SQIVND (reference sequence). CDR3 size: 16 residues. In DNA form, the CDR3 reads TGTGCCAGTAGCCGAGGACTAGCGGGAGGGCCTAGTGAGCAGTTCTTC. Translation: CASSRGLAGGPSEQFF.

J is TRBJ1-1 and V is TRBV7-2, with 8 bases aligning to TRBD1. The CDR3 totals 13 residues. The J segment lost 6 bases and the V segment lost 3 bases, leaving 3 bases of the junction unmatched. Germline V gives CDR1 SGHTA, CDR2 FQGNSA. In DNA, the CDR3 is TGTGCCAGCAGCTTCGACAGGGGCTCTGAAGCTTTCTTT. Its protein product is CASSFDRGSEAFF.

This clone has only one observation. V and J are TRBV2 and TRBJ2-1; 7 bases are shared with TRBD1. This CDR3 spans 13 amino acids. V lost 6 bases and J lost 8; bases outside the gene matches: 7. Germline V CDR1 and CDR2: SNHLY, FYNNEI. CDR3 in amino acids: CASRATGYHEQFF. CDR3 coding DNA: TGTGCCAGCAGGGCGACAGGGTACCATGAGCAGTTCTTC.

The chain carries TRBV5-5 and TRBJ2-7; maybe TRBD2 (5 bases). Per germline, CDR1 SGHKS and CDR2 YYEKEE (reference sequence). V was clipped by 0 bases and J by 4 bases, with 14 bases between them. The CDR3 covers 15 residues. This CDR3 reads CASSLAEGGNYEQYF. CDR3 DNA: TGTGCCAGCAGCTTGGCCGAGGGTGGTAATTACGAGCAGTACTTC.

The chain recombines TRBV19 with TRBJ2-5; D is possibly TRBD1 (6 bases). CDR3 length: 13 amino acids. Trimming left V 6 bases short and J 4 bases short, with 12 bases between. From germline, CDR1 is LNHDA and CDR2 SQIVND (reference sequence). CDR3 loop: CASRNRVGETQYF. For the CDR3, the DNA is TGTGCCAGTAGGAACAGGGTAGGAGAGACCCAGTACTTC.